What follows are 15 T cell receptor beta chains derived from one specimen sequenced in a study of cytomegalovirus exposure and HLA in healthy donors. 60 Vbeta and 13 Jbeta primers were used in PCR. Only in-frame clones appear in the TCRdb table, and some are missing; sequencing was by immunoSEQ multiplex PCR. The data include around 140,000 clones; the top ten clones carry 1.5% to 2%. Sequencing input: PBMCs. The source of these receptors is a woman aged 40 to 50 in good health and CMV-seropositive.

The DNA of the CDR3 is TGTGCCAGTAGTCCCAGACAGGTGATAGACTATGGCTACACCTTC. It encodes CASSPRQVIDYGYTF. The chain links TRBV19 to TRBJ1-2, with D possibly TRBD1 on 6 matching bases. The CDR3 length is 15 residues. Germline CDR1 LNHDA, CDR2 SQIVND (reference sequence). V was cut by 5 bases and J by 3 bases, with 16 bases left in between. The full variable domain, with the rest looked up from reference TRBV19 and TRBJ1-2, is DGGITQSPKYLFRKEGQNVTLSCEQNLNHDAMYWYRQDPGQGLRLIYYSQIVNDFQKGDIAEGYSVSREKKESFPLTVTSAQKNPTAFYLCASSPRQVIDYGYTFGSGTRLTVV.

J is TRBJ1-1 and V is TRBV6-6; 8 bases align to TRBD1. The trim removed 7 bases at V and 4 bases at J, leaving 8 bases unmatched. The CDR3 runs 14 residues. The germline gives CDR1 MNHNY, CDR2 SVGAGI (reference sequence). The CDR3 DNA is TGTGCCAGCATCCCACAGGGGGGGATCACTGAAGCTTTCTTT. It specifies CASIPQGGITEAFF.

The chain recombines TRBV28 with TRBJ2-3; 7 bases map to TRBD2. V lost 9 bases, J lost 6 bases, and 18 bases stayed unmatched. CDR1 is MDHEN and CDR2 is SYDVKM in the germline V gene. The CDR3 runs 16 residues. In DNA, the CDR3 is TGTGCCAGTCACCTCGTCCGGGGCCGGGGGGTGGATACGCAGTATTTT. This sequence encodes CASHLVRGRGVDTQYF. Using reference TRBV28 and TRBJ2-3 for the parts outside the CDR3, the full variable domain is DVKVTQSSRYLVKRTGEKVFLECVQDMDHENMFWYRQDPGLGLRLIYFSYDVKMKEKGDIPEGYSVSREKKERFSLILESASTNQTSMYLCASHLVRGRGVDTQYFGPGTRLTVL.

This chain uses TRBV19 with TRBJ1-5, with 9 bases aligning to TRBD1. After removal of 5 bases from V and 3 bases from J, the junction contained 5 bases not matched to a gene. From germline, CDR1 is LNHDA and CDR2 SQIVND (reference sequence). There are 15 residues in the CDR3. CDR3 protein: CASSRQGGTNQPQHF. CDR3 DNA: TGTGCCAGTAGTCGACAGGGGGGTACCAATCAGCCCCAGCATTTT.

About this clone: At one end the junction does not follow the germline gene, possibly because of a read error. The chain employs TRBV4-1 and TRBJ1-3; no clear D. The germline gives CDR1 MGHRA, CDR2 YSYEKL. CDR3 size: 14 residues. The CDR3 bases are TGCGCCAGCAGGCAAGCGCCCGCGGTGGACACCATATATTTT. It is translated as CASRQAPAVDTIYF.

The rearrangement links TRBV6-4 to TRBJ2-7; D gene unclear. The germline V gene encodes CDR1 MRHNA and CDR2 SNTAGT. The CDR3 sequence is 11 residues long. The V gene lost 5 bases and the J gene lost 4 bases, with 6 bases spanning the gap. As DNA, the CDR3 is TGTGCCAGCAGTCGTCGTTACGAGCAGTACTTC. Translation: CASSRRYEQYF.

The rearrangement joins TRBV5-1 to TRBJ2-7, with TRBD2 identical over 7 bases. The germline V gene has CDR1 SGHRS and CDR2 YFSETQ. Germline trimming cut 4 bases from V and 2 bases from J; bases unmatched to any gene: 3. The CDR3 is made up of 13 amino acids. CDR3 residues: CASSTAGTYEQYF. CDR3 sequence (DNA): TGCGCCAGCAGCACAGCGGGAACCTACGAGCAGTACTTC.

The gene calls are TRBV6-1 and TRBJ2-5; D unclear. The J call may be incorrect, as the DNA end agrees better with TRBJ2-7. This CDR3 has 12 residues. CDR1 is MNHNS, CDR2 SASEGT, per germline. DNA of the CDR3: TGTGCCAGCAGCTCAGGAACCTACGAGCAGTACTTC. Protein product: CASSSGTYEQYF.

The chain recombines TRBV6-1 with TRBJ2-3; perhaps TRBD1 as D (6 bases). This CDR3 region has 12 residues. Trimming shortened V by 6 bases and J by 6 bases, and 10 bases separated the two germline ends. Germline CDR1 reads MNHNS; CDR2 reads SASEGT. CDR3 in amino acids: CASSQGRDTQYF. The CDR3 DNA follows: TGTGCCAGCAGCCAGGGGCGTGATACGCAGTATTTT.

The J gene is TRBJ2-1, the V gene TRBV6-5, with 7 nucleotides matching TRBD2. The germline V gene encodes CDR1 MNHEY and CDR2 SVGAGI. The CDR3 runs to 14 residues. V lost 2 bases, J lost 9 bases, and 7 bases stayed unmatched. CDR3 residues: CASSYRTRVGEQFF. For the CDR3, the DNA is TGTGCCAGCAGTTACAGGACTAGAGTCGGTGAGCAGTTCTTC.

This rearrangement joins TRBV18 to TRBJ1-1; D is unresolved. CDR3 length: 14 amino acids. Germline assignment: CDR1 KGHSH and CDR2 LQKENI. The V gene lost 2 bases and the J gene lost 5 bases, with 12 bases spanning the gap. CDR3 sequence (DNA): TGTGCCAGCTCACCAAGGGTGGAGGGTACTGAAGCTTTCTTT. Translating it yields CASSPRVEGTEAFF.

The rearrangement uses TRBV5-3 and TRBJ2-7, with 12 bases lining up with TRBD1. TRBV5-3 is classed as an ORF, of uncertain function. There are 18 residues in the CDR3. Trimming took 0 bases from V and 6 from J; bases not matched to a gene: 13. CDR3: CARSLERIRDRGRCEQYF. Here the CDR3 DNA reads TGTGCCAGAAGCTTGGAAAGAATCCGGGACAGGGGGCGTTGCGAGCAGTACTTC.

The rearrangement joins TRBV29-1 to TRBJ2-1, with 12 bases aligning to TRBD2. The CDR3 loop spans 14 amino acids. V lost 7 bases, J lost 4 bases, and 5 bases stayed unmatched. Per the germline V gene, CDR1 is SQVTM and CDR2 is ANQGSEA. Written as DNA, the CDR3 is TGCAGCGCCTTACTAGCGGGAGGTTACAATGAGCAGTTCTTC. Its protein is CSALLAGGYNEQFF.

The rearrangement links TRBV14 to TRBJ1-5; D not certain. V lost 5 bases to trimming and J lost 4 bases, with 15 bases between them. Per the germline V gene, CDR1 is SGHDN and CDR2 is FVKESK. The CDR3 covers 15 residues. As DNA, the CDR3 is TGTGCCAGCAGCTCTACCAGTCCGGGGAATCAGCCCCAGCATTTT. This gives the protein CASSSTSPGNQPQHF. Full variable domain (missing parts from reference TRBV14 and TRBJ1-5): EAGVTQFPSHSVIEKGQTVTLRCDPISGHDNLYWYRRVMGKEIKFLLHFVKESKQDESGMPNNRFLAERTGGTYSTLKVQPAELEDSGVYFCASSSTSPGNQPQHFGDGTRLSIL.

The V and J genes are TRBV10-3 and TRBJ2-5; 15 bases map to TRBD2. This CDR3 has 15 residues. V shed 11 bases and J 4 bases; nucleotides not matched to a gene: 8. In germline, CDR1 is ENHRY, CDR2 SYGVKD. The CDR3, as DNA: TGTGCCGCCAGGACTAGCGGGAGGGTGGGAGAGACCCAGTACTTC. It yields the protein CAARTSGRVGETQYF.